This TCR beta chain is drawn from a study of regulatory T cells in long-lasting Graves disease. The V gene lost 8 bases and the J gene lost 6 bases, with 4 bases spanning the gap. Looked up from germline, CDR1 is MNHNS and CDR2 is SASEGT. The CDR3 covers 10 residues. CDR3 regions were amplified by Arm-PCR using iRepertoire HTBI primers to build TCR beta libraries. TCRdb analysed the multiplex PCR reads with MiXCR anew, one entry per CDR3 protein. The sample lists about 660,000 distinct CDR3 sequences; approximately 29% were seen once. Time point specified: persistent/refractory GD, antithyroid drugs over 5 years with positive TRAb. PBMC RNA served as the TCR library source.

Sequences were derived from peripheral blood mononuclear cells (PBMCs), sampled when the disease was refractory, from a patient treated with antithyroid drugs. This rearrangement joins TRBV6-1 to TRBJ1-4; no reliable D call. The receptor's source is a female donor with Graves disease. This chain's CDR3 is CASSYEKLFF. CDR3 DNA: TGTGCCAGCTCTTATGAAAAACTGTTTTTT.